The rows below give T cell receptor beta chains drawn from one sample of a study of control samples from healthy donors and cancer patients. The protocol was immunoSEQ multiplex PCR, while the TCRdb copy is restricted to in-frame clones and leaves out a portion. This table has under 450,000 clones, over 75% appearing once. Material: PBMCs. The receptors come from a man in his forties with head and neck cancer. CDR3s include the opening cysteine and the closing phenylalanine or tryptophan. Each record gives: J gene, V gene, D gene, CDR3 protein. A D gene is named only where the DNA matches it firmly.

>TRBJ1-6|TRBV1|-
CTSSRRLRGFYNSPLHF
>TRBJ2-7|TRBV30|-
CAWSVGRISAYEQYF
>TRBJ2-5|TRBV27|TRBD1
CASSRQGNRETQYF
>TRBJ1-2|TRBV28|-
CASSFRREGVESGYTF
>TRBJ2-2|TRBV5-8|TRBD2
CASSLRLAGKSGELFF
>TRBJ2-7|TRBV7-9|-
CASSLQGNYEQYF
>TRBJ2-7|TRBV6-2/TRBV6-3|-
CASRPLRGEQYF
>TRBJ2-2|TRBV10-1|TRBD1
CASGTGENTGELFF
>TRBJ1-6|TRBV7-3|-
CASSLRGANSPLHF
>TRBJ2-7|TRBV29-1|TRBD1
CSVEGTGYEQYF
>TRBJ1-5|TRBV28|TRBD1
CACRDRGLSNQPQHF
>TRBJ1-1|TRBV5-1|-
CASSPGGARKDTEAFF
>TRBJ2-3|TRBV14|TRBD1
CASSQEQGIRTDTQYF
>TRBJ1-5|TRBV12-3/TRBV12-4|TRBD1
CASSPDRGQPQHF
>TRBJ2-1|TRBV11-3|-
CASSTGGLSYNEQFF
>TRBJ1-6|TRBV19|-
CASSPGRISPLHF
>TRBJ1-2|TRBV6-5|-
CATTGRPNYGYTF
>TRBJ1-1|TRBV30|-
CAWTRGGRTEAFF
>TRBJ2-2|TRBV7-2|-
CASCGSANTGELFF
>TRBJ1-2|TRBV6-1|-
CASSEEGDNSLTF
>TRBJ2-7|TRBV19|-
CASRLGLGSYEQYF
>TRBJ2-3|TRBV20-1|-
CSASDRWTSTDTQYF
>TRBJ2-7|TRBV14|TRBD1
CASSHPTGGLSYEQYF
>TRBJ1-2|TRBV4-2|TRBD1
CASSQAGQVEFVGYTF
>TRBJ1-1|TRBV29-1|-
CSGQEGTEAFF
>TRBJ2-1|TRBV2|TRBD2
CASTKMGLASNNEQFF
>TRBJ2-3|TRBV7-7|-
CASSHQTADSDTQYF
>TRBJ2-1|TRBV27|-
CASSLGYPPGRNEQFF
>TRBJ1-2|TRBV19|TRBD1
CASSIEGTGDGYTF
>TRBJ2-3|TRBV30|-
CASLKSSTDTQYF
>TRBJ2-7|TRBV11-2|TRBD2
CASSGGLAGVSEQYF
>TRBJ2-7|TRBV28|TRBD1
CATTIPGQGHEQYF
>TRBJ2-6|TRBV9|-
CASSVFGSSGANVLTF
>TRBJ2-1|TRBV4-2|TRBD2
CASSQVGTSGYNEQFF
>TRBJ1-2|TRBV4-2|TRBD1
CASSGDRGHYNYGYTF
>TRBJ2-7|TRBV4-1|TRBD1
CASSLSTGTGTYEQYF
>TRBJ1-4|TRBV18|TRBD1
CASSSRQGFDEKLFF
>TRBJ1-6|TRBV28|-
CASSPTGSVSYSPLHF
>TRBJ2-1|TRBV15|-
CATSRGYQEQFF
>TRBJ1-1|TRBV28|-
CASSPPGSGTEAFF
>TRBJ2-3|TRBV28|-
CASSLRTLAGTDTQYF
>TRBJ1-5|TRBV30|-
CAWRAPRFGNQPQHF
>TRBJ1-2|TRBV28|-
CASSPPGGYGYTF
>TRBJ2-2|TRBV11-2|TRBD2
CASSPRVGGSNTGELFF
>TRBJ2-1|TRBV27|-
CASSLGDGSYNEQFF
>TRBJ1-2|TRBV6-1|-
CASSEQGDWYGYTF
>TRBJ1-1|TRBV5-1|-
CASSYGGMNTEAFF
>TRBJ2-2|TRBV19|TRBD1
CASRTQGADTGELFF
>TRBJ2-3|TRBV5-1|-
CASSLGGQSTDTQYF
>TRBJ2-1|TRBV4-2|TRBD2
CASSQDWTSGYNEQFF
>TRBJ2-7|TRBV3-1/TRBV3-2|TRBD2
CASSHRLAGERSYEQYF
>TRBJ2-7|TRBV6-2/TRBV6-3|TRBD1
CASSQPGTGYEQYF
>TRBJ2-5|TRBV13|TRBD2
CASSQGLAGGRTETQYF
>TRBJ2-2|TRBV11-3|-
CASSLDLTGELFF
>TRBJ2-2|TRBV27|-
CASRRGASGELFF
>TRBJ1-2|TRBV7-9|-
CASSLGGEGYGYTF
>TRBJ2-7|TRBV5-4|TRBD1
CASSPWDRGNEQYF